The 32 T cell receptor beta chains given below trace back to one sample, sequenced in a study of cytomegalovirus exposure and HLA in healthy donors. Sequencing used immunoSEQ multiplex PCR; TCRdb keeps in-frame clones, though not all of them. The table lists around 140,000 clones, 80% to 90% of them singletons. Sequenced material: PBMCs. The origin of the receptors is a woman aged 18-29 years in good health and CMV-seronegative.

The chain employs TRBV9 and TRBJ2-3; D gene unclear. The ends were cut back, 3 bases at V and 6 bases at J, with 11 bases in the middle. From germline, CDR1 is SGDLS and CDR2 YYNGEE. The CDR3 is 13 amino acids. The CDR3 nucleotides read TGTGCCAGCAGCGCCCTTCTAATGGATACGCAGTATTTT. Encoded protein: CASSALLMDTQYF.

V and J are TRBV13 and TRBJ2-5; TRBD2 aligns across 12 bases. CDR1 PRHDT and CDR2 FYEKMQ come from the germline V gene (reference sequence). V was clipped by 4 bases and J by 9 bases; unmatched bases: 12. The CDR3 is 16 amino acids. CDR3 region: CASSSTSGGPRDAQYF. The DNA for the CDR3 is TGTGCCAGCAGCTCAACTAGCGGGGGGCCCAGGGATGCCCAGTACTTC.

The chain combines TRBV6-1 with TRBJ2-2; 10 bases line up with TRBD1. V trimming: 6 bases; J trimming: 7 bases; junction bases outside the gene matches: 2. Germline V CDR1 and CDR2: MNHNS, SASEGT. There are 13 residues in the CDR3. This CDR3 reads CASRGQGNGELFF. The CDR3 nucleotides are TGTGCCAGCAGGGGACAGGGGAACGGGGAGCTGTTTTTT.

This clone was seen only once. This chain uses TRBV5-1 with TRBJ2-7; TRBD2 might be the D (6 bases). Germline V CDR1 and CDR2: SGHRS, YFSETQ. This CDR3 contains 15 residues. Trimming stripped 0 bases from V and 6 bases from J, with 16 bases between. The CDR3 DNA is TGCGCCAGCAGCTTGGGGACTACCGCCGGGACCGAGCAGTACTTC. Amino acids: CASSLGTTAGTEQYF.

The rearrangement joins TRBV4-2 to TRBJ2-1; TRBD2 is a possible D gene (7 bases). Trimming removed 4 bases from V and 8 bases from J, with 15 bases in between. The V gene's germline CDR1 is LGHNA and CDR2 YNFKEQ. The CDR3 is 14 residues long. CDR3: CASSLVGGADEQFF. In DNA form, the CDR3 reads TGTGCCAGCAGCCTGGTGGGGGGGGCGGATGAGCAGTTCTTC.

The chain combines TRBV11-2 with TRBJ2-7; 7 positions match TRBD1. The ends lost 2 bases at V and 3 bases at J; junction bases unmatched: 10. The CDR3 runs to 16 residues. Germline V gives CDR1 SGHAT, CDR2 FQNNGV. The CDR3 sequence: CASSLIIRGSYYEQYF. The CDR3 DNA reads TGTGCCAGCAGCTTAATTATCAGGGGGAGTTACTACGAGCAGTACTTC.

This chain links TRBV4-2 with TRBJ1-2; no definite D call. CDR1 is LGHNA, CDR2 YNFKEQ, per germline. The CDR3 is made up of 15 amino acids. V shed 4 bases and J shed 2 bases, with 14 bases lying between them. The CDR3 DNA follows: TGTGCCAGCAGCCGAGAAACCGGGAACAACTATGGCTACACCTTC. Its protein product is CASSRETGNNYGYTF.

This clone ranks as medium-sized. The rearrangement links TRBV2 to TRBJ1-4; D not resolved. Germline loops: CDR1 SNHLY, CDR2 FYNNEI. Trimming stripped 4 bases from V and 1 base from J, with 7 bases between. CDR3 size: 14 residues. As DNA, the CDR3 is TGTGCCAGCAGTGTCCTTAGAACTAATGAAAAACTGTTTTTT. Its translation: CASSVLRTNEKLFF.

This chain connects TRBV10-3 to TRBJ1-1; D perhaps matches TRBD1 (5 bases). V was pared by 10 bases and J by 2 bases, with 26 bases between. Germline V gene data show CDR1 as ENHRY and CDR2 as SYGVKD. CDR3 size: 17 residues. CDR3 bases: TGTGCCACGACCCGGGGGGTGCAGCAAGACATCAACACTGAAGCTTTCTTT. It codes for CATTRGVQQDINTEAFF.

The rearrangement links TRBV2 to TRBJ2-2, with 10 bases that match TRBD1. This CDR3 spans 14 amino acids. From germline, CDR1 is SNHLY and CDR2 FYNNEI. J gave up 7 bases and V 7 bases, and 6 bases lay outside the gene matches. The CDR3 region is CASTGQGIGGELFF. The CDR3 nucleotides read TGTGCCAGCACGGGACAGGGGATCGGCGGGGAGCTGTTTTTT.

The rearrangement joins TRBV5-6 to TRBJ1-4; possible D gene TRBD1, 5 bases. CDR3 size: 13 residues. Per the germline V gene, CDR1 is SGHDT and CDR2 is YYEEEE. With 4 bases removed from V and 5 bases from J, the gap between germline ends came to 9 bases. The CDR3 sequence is CASSEGVNEKLFF. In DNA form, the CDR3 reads TGTGCCAGCAGCGAAGGGGTCAATGAAAAACTGTTTTTT.

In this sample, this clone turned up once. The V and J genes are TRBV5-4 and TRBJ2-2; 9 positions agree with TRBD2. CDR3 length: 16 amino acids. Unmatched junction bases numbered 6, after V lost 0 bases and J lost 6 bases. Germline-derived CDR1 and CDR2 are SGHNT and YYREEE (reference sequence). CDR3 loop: CASSLVGSGGAGELFF. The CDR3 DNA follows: TGTGCCAGCAGCTTGGTCGGTAGCGGGGGTGCCGGGGAGCTGTTTTTT.

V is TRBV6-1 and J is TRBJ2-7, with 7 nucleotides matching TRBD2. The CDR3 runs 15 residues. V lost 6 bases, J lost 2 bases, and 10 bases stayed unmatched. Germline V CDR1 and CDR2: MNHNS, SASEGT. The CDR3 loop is CASRTLSGATYEQYF. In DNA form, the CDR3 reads TGTGCCAGCAGGACCCTGAGCGGGGCGACCTACGAGCAGTACTTC.

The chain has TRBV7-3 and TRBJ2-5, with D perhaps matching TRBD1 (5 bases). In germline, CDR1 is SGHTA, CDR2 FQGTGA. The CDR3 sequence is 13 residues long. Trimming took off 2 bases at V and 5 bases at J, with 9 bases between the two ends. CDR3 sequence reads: CASSLDSRETQYF. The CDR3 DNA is TGTGCCAGCAGCTTAGACAGCAGGGAGACCCAGTACTTC.

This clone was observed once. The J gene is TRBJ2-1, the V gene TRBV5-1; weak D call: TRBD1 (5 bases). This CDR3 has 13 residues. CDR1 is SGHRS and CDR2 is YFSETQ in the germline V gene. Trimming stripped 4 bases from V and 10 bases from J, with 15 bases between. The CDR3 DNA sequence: TGCGCCAGCAGCGAGGACAACTCGAGGGAGCAGTTCTTC. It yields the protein CASSEDNSREQFF.

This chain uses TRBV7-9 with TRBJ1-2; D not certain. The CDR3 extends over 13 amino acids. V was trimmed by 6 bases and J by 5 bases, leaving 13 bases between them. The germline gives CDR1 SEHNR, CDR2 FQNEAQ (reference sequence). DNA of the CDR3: TGTGCCAGCAGTCCCGGACGGGGATATGGCTACACCTTC. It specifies CASSPGRGYGYTF.

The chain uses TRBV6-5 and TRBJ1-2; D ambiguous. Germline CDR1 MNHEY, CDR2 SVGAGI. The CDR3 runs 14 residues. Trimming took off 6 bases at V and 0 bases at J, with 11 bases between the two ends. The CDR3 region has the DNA TGTGCCAGCAGCTACGCCCTAGCTAACTATGGCTACACCTTC. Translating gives CASSYALANYGYTF.

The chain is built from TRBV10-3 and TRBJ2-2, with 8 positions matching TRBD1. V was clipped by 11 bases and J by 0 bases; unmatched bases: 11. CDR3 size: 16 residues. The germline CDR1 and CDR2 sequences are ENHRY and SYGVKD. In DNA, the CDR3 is TGTGCCTTCGCGGTAGGACAGGGTACGAACACCGGGGAGCTGTTTTTT. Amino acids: CAFAVGQGTNTGELFF.

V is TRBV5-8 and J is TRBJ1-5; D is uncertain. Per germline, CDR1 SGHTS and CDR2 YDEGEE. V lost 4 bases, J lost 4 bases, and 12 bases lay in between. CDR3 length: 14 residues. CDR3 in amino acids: CASSPTSSNQPQHF. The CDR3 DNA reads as TGTGCCAGCAGCCCTACTTCATCGAATCAGCCCCAGCATTTT. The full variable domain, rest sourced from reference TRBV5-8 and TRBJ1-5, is EAGVTQSPTHLIKTRGQQATLRCSPISGHTSVYWYQQALGLGLQFLLWYDEGEERNRGNFPPRFSGRQFPNYSSELNVNALELEDSALYLCASSPTSSNQPQHFGDGTRLSIL.

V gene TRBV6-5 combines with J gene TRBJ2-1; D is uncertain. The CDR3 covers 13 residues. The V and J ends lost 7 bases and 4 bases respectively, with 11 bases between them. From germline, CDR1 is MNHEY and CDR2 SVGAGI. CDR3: CASNQVSYNEQFF. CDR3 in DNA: TGTGCCAGCAACCAGGTATCGTACAATGAGCAGTTCTTC.

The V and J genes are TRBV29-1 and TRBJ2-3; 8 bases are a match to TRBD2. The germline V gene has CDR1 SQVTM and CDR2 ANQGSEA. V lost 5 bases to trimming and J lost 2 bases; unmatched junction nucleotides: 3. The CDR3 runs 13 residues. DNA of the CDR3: TGCAGCGTTCTGCGGGGGGACACAGATACGCAGTATTTT. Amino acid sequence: CSVLRGDTDTQYF.

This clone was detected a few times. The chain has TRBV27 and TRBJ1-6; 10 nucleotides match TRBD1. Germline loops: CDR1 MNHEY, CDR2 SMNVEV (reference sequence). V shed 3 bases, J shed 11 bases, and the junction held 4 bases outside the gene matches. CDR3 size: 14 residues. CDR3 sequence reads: CASSLTGGVTPLHF. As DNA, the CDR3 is TGTGCCAGCAGTTTGACAGGGGGCGTTACACCCCTCCACTTT.

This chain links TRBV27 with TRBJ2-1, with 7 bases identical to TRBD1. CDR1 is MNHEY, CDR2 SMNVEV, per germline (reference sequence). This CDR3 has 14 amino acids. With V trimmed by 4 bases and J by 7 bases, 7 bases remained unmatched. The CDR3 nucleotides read TGTGCCAGCAGTTCCATTGCGACAGGGAATGAGCAGTTCTTC. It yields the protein CASSSIATGNEQFF.

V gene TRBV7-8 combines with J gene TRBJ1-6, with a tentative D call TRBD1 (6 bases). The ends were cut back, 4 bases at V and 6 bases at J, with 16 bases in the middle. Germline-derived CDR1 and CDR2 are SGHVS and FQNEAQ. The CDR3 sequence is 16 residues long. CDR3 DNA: TGTGCCAGCAGCTCCGAGGGACATTGGACTAATTCACCCCTCCACTTT. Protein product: CASSSEGHWTNSPLHF.

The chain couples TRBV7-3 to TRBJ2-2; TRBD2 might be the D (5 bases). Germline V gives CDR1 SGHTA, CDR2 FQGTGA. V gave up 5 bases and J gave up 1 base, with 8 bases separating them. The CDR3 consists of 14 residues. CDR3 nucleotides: TGTGCCAGCAGCAATAGCGAGAACACCGGGGAGCTGTTTTTT. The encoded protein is CASSNSENTGELFF.

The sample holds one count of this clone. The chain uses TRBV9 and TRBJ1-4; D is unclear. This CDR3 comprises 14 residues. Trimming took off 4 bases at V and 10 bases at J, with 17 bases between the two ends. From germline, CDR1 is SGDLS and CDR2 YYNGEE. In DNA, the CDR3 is TGTGCCAGCAGCCCCAGCGAGTGGGGAGGAAAACTGTTTTTT. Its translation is CASSPSEWGGKLFF.

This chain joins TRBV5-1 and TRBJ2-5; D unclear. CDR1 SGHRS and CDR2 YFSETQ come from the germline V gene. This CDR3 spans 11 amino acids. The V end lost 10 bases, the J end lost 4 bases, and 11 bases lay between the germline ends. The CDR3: CASIAGETQYF. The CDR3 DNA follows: TGCGCCTCTATCGCCGGAGAGACCCAGTACTTC. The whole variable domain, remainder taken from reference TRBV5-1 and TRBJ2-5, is KAGVTQTPRYLIKTRGQQVTLSCSPISGHRSVSWYQQTPGQGLQFLFEYFSETQRNKGNFPGRFSGRQFSNSRSEMNVSTLELGDSALYLCASIAGETQYFGPGTRLLVL.

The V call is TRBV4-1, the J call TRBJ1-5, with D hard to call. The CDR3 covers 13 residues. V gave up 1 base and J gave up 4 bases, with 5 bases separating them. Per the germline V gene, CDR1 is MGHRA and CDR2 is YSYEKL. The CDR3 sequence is CASSQGGNQPQHF. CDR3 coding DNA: TGCGCCAGCAGCCAAGGCGGAAATCAGCCCCAGCATTTT.

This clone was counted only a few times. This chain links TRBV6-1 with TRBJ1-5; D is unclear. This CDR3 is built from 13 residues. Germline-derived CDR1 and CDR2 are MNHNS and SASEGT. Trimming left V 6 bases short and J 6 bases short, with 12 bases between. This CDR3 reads CASSRQEGQPQHF. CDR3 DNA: TGTGCCAGCAGCCGACAAGAGGGTCAGCCCCAGCATTTT.

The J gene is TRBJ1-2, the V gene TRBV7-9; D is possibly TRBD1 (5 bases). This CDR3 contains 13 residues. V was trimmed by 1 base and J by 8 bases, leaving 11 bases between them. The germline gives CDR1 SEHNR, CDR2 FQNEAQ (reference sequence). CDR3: CASSLVGGRGYTF. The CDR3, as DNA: TGTGCCAGCAGCTTAGTCGGGGGTCGAGGCTACACCTTC.

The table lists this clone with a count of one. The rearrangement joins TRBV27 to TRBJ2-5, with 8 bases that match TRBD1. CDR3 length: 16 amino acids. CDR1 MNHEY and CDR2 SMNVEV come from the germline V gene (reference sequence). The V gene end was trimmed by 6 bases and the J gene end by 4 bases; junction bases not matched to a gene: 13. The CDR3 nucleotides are TGTGCCAGCAGGGGGGGATGGGGGACAGGTGGAGAGACCCAGTACTTC. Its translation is CASRGGWGTGGETQYF.

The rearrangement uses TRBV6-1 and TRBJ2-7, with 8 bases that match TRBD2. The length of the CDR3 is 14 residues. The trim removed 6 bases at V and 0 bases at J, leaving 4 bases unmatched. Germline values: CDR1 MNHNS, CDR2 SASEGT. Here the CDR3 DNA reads TGTGCCAGCAGGACGGGGGGGATCTCCTACGAGCAGTACTTC. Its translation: CASRTGGISYEQYF.